The clone carrying this T cell receptor (beta chain) showed up many times. With 3 bases removed from V and 3 bases from J, the gap between germline ends came to 9 bases. The CDR3 extends over 14 amino acids. TCRdb processed the RACE reads anew with MiXCR; each CDR3 protein has one entry. The table shows some 45,000 distinct CDR3 sequences, with 3.5% to 5% occurring only once. Time point reported: healthy volunteer bleed at 2 weeks. Total RNA was isolated from whole blood that had not been fractionated. This specimen belongs to a study of human T cells and chemical hapten exposure. J is TRBJ1-5 and V is TRBV12-3 or TRBV12-4; D may be TRBD1 (5 bases). The sequenced material came from whole blood. This receptor was taken from a human donor in good health. Some clones in this sample may be carry-over from other donors' samples. CDR3: CASSFRGNNQPQHF. The CDR3 DNA is TGTGCCAGCAGTTTCCGGGGCAACAATCAGCCCCAGCATTTT.